This T cell receptor (beta chain) is drawn from a study of Graves' ophthalmopathy and Graves' hyperthyroidism. The CDR3 contains 14 residues. Trimming left V 4 bases short and J 4 bases short, with 11 bases between. CDR1 WSHSY and CDR2 SAAADI come from the germline V gene. This clonotype was detected a few times. CDR3 regions of TCR beta were amplified from RNA transcripts. In the first round, RT-PCR was carried out with HTBI primers, and a multiplex PCR formed the second round. TCRdb recomputed calls from the multiplex PCR reads with MiXCR, one row per CDR3 protein. The table has 560,000 or so distinct CDR3 sequences, about 35% seen once.

Material: peripheral blood or thyroid tissue (not recorded which). The receptor's source is an adult man with Graves' hyperthyroidism. V and J are TRBV10-2 and TRBJ1-5; weak D call: TRBD1 (5 bases). CDR3 region: CASSVGGENQPQHF. DNA for the CDR3: TGCGCCAGCAGTGTTGGGGGGGAGAATCAGCCCCAGCATTTT.